This T cell receptor (beta chain) was documented in a study of blood T cell repertoires in COVID-19 (TCRdb year 2020). About the investigation overall: Collaborator samples came from the United States, Italy and Spain and covered acute and convalescent phases of COVID-19. The prospective study material was composed of cDNA or gDNA derived from T cells, B-cell-depleted T cells, or PBMCs. The dataset comprised deeply sampled blood TCRbeta repertoires from subjects exposed to, actively infected with, or recovered from COVID-19. A freely available public database, intended as a resource for researchers studying the immune response to SARS-CoV-2, is where the repertoires were released. The samples were drawn from the first 160 participants of the ongoing ImmuneRACE study and from about 1,200 subjects provided by 6 global collaborators. The sample metadata nearly always contained a de-identified subject ID, COVID-19 status, age in years and sex. Where available, HLA class I and class II types were obtained from metadata supplied by the sample provider rather than from assay-based typing.

Participants in the prospective study were enrolled through a virtual design, were aged about 18 to 89 years, and lived in fewer than 30 United States geographic areas. To assign participants to cohorts, the prospective study relied on clinical history that participants themselves reported in a screening survey and a study questionnaire. Recovered participants in ImmuneRACE Cohort 3 were defined as having two consecutive negative NP/OP PCR tests, clearance from a healthcare professional, or resolution of symptoms. Mobile phlebotomists in the prospective study collected whole blood, serum and a nasopharyngeal or oropharyngeal swab from every participant. Additional blood draws and questionnaires over a 2-month period could optionally be provided by prospective study participants. Blood samples from the prospective study were shipped frozen or at room temperature prior to DNA extraction. Broad study findings and their caveats: How much clinical and demographic metadata was included differed by source and by participant, and the metadata was provided uncurated.

A few counts support this clone. It lacks a known antigen. Base qualities are missing; no much larger clone stands one base away. TCRbeta CDR3 regions were amplified from genomic DNA using the immunoSEQ Assay, a bias-controlled multiplex PCR. Turning to the authors' computational methods: The number of nucleated cells in each sample was estimated from the amplification of reference gene primers within the assay. To quantify the absolute abundance of each unique TCRbeta CDR3 rearrangement, sequence reads were collapsed and filtered. For each sample, productive Simpson clonality was calculated as the square root of Simpson's diversity index over productive rearrangements. TCRdb holds this immuneACCESS table with in-frame rearrangements only. Some clones are missing; in checked studies, unresolved V genes explain under half, and the rest has no known cause. The D gene and trimming were derived from the DNA, and the V and J assignments and clone size from that table. This sample holds about 160,000 clones; roughly 90% were observed only once. The biggest ten clones account for less than 8.5% of the sample.

The TCR comes from a woman between 50 and 59 years old who had recovered from COVID-19. Input material: PBMCs or T cells enriched from blood (not recorded which).

The DNA reads TGTGCCAGCAGCTTTCGGGCAGGGGATCACGAGCAGTACTTC. This codes for CASSFRAGDHEQYF. The V gene is TRBV5-5 and the J gene is TRBJ2-7; TRBD1 is a possible D gene, resting on 6 matching bases. Between the V and J ends, shortened by 2 bases and 5 bases respectively, the junction contains 14 bases. Taken from the germline V gene (reference sequence), the CDR1 and CDR2 loops are SGHKS and YYEKEE. Reading from cysteine to phenylalanine, the CDR3 counts 14 amino acids. The entry retains the CDR3 DNA only, 42 bases that are in frame from base 1.